Listed below are T cell receptor beta chains from one sample, sequenced in a study of control samples from healthy donors and cancer patients. Assay used: immunoSEQ multiplex PCR; TCRdb lists only in-frame clones, some missing. The sample has around 120,000 clones, 88% seen once. Source material: blood. Receptors were obtained from a woman in her 70s in good health. The CDR3 runs from the conserved cysteine through the conserved F or W. Each record gives: clone size, J gene, V gene, D gene, CDR3 protein, CDR3 DNA. The D gene is left open where the match is weak. Size values are once, few and many counts, or a class for expanded clones, and some rows have none.

-	TRBJ1-1	TRBV7-9	-	CASSLTFPQNTEAFF	TGTGCCAGCAGCTTAACTTTCCCGCAGAACACTGAAGCTTTCTTT
-	TRBJ2-1	TRBV5-1	TRBD2	CASSLGGLAGHNEQFF	TGCGCCAGCAGCTTGGGGGGACTAGCGGGTCACAATGAGCAGTTCTTC
-	TRBJ1-1	TRBV6-6	-	CASIRQVNTEAFF	TGTGCCAGCATTCGACAGGTGAACACTGAAGCTTTCTTT
-	TRBJ1-1	TRBV6-5	-	CASDKLTEAFF	TGTGCCAGCGACAAGTTGACTGAAGCTTTCTTT
-	TRBJ2-5	TRBV11-3	-	CASSLGAGGETQYF	TGTGCCAGCAGCTTAGGTGCGGGTGGAGAGACCCAGTACTTC
-	TRBJ2-3	TRBV6-5	TRBD1	CASNPTGGVQYF	TGTGCCAGCAACCCGACAGGGGGCGTGCAGTATTTT
-	TRBJ1-1	TRBV19	-	CASTQGSTEAFF	TGTGCCAGTACCCAGGGGTCCACTGAAGCTTTCTTT
-	TRBJ2-1	TRBV7-3	TRBD1	CASSLEDRGYNEQFF	TGTGCCAGCAGCTTAGAGGACAGGGGCTACAATGAGCAGTTCTTC
-	TRBJ1-1	TRBV9	TRBD1	CASSSGTGPRNTEAFF	TGTGCCAGCTCCTCCGGGACAGGGCCTAGGAACACTGAAGCTTTCTTT
-	TRBJ2-1	TRBV6-2/TRBV6-3	-	CASSYGAASYNEQFF	TGTGCCAGCAGTTACGGTGCAGCTTCGTACAATGAGCAGTTCTTC
-	TRBJ1-4	TRBV4-1	-	CASSQAGTINEKLFF	TGCGCCAGCAGCCAAGCTGGAACAATTAATGAAAAACTGTTTTTT
-	TRBJ1-4	TRBV7-2	TRBD1	CASSLSSGTGVEKLFF	TGTGCCAGCAGCTTATCCTCCGGGACAGGGGTCGAAAAACTGTTTTTT
-	TRBJ2-3	TRBV6-6	-	CASRRAGATTDTQYF	TGTGCCAGCAGGAGGGCGGGGGCCACCACAGATACGCAGTATTTT
-	TRBJ2-1	TRBV18	-	CASSPTMRNEQFF	TGTGCCAGCTCACCGACGATGCGAAATGAGCAGTTCTTC
-	TRBJ1-1	TRBV19	-	CARQRGSRLRNTEAFF	TGTGCCAGACAAAGGGGCTCGCGGCTTCGGAACACTGAAGCTTTCTTT
-	TRBJ2-2	TRBV27	-	CASERAGSFTGELFF	TGTGCCAGCGAGCGCGCAGGGTCTTTTACCGGGGAGCTGTTTTTT
-	TRBJ1-5	TRBV7-9	-	CASSLYNQPQHF	TGTGCCAGCAGCTTGTACAATCAGCCCCAGCATTTT
-	TRBJ2-4	TRBV27	TRBD1	CASSTRPRDRGNIQYF	TGTGCCAGCAGTACCCGCCCCCGTGACAGGGGGAACATTCAGTACTTC
-	TRBJ2-3	TRBV7-2	-	CASSFGTQDTDTQYF	TGTGCCAGCAGCTTTGGGACGCAAGACACAGATACGCAGTATTTT
few	TRBJ1-1	TRBV6-1	-	CASSEARATSRENTEAFF	TGTGCCAGCAGTGAAGCGCGAGCTACATCCAGGGAGAACACTGAAGCTTTCTTT
once	TRBJ2-7	TRBV27	-	CASSLNGNPWQGYYEQYF	TGTGCCAGCAGTTTGAACGGGAACCCCTGGCAGGGTTACTACGAGCAGTACTTC
-	TRBJ2-5	TRBV9	-	CASSPLLTGKQETQYF	TGTGCCAGCAGCCCCCTTTTGACAGGAAAGCAAGAGACCCAGTACTTC
-	TRBJ2-7	TRBV29-1	-	CSVEDEGRYEQYF	TGCAGCGTTGAAGATGAAGGGAGGTACGAGCAGTACTTC
-	TRBJ1-1	TRBV12-3/TRBV12-4	TRBD1	CASRGTGGTEAFF	TGTGCCAGCAGAGGGACAGGGGGAACTGAAGCTTTCTTT
-	TRBJ1-4	TRBV6-6	-	CASSYQGGPTNEKLFF	TGTGCCAGCAGTTACCAAGGCGGACCAACTAATGAAAAACTGTTTTTT
-	TRBJ2-5	TRBV7-9	-	CASSLGSQGLRSAETQYF	TGTGCCAGCAGCTTAGGGTCTCAAGGGCTGAGGTCTGCGGAGACCCAGTACTTC
-	TRBJ1-2	TRBV6-2/TRBV6-3	-	CASSNTNYGYTF	TGTGCCAGCAGTAACACGAACTATGGCTACACCTTC
few	TRBJ1-1	TRBV19	-	CASSPGTVNTEAFF	TGTGCCAGTAGTCCCGGGACGGTGAACACTGAAGCTTTCTTT
-	TRBJ2-7	TRBV6-5	-	CASSWDGAYEQYF	TGTGCCAGCAGTTGGGACGGAGCCTACGAGCAGTACTTC
once	TRBJ2-3	TRBV7-2	-	CASSFTVGHAADTQYF	TGTGCCAGCAGCTTTACCGTGGGTCACGCGGCAGATACGCAGTATTTT
-	TRBJ1-3	TRBV4-1	-	CASSQGRGTWGTIYF	TGCGCCAGCAGCCAAGGGCGGGGCACCTGGGGCACCATATATTTT
-	TRBJ2-1	TRBV19	-	CASSISGGSYNEQFF	TGTGCCAGTAGTATAAGTGGGGGGTCCTACAATGAGCAGTTCTTC
-	TRBJ2-1	TRBV20-1	TRBD2	CSASERGSSYNEQFF	TGCAGTGCTAGTGAGCGGGGTAGCTCCTACAATGAGCAGTTCTTC
-	TRBJ2-2	TRBV7-2	TRBD2	CASSLVSGGPSNTGELFF	TGTGCCAGCAGCTTAGTAAGCGGGGGCCCCTCGAACACCGGGGAGCTGTTTTTT
-	TRBJ2-3	TRBV6-6	-	CASSYTNADTQYF	TGTGCCAGCAGTTACACCAATGCGGATACGCAGTATTTT
-	TRBJ1-2	TRBV12-3/TRBV12-4	-	CASSEGAYGYTF	TGTGCCAGCAGTGAAGGGGCCTATGGCTACACCTTC
-	TRBJ2-2	TRBV9	-	CASSAGGQRAGELFF	TGTGCCAGCAGCGCCGGGGGGCAAAGAGCCGGGGAGCTGTTTTTT
-	TRBJ1-2	TRBV3-1/TRBV3-2	TRBD1	CASSQAGQGFSNYGYTF	TGTGCCAGCAGCCAAGCCGGACAGGGCTTTTCTAACTATGGCTACACCTTC
-	TRBJ1-1	TRBV19	-	CASSLEGGTEAFF	TGTGCCAGTAGCCTCGAGGGGGGGACTGAAGCTTTCTTT
-	TRBJ2-5	TRBV18	TRBD2	CASSPNTGGQETQYF	TGTGCCAGCTCACCAAACACGGGAGGCCAAGAGACCCAGTACTTC
-	TRBJ2-7	TRBV14	TRBD1	CASSQALDRVGRYEQYF	TGTGCCAGCAGCCAAGCCCTTGACAGGGTAGGTCGCTACGAGCAGTACTTC
-	TRBJ1-5	TRBV21-1	-	CASSNGPGTVNQPQHF	TGTGCCAGCAGCAATGGGCCAGGGACAGTTAATCAGCCCCAGCATTTT
-	TRBJ1-5	TRBV20-1	-	CSASPNRGSGNQPQHF	TGCAGTGCTAGTCCTAATAGGGGGTCAGGCAATCAGCCCCAGCATTTT
-	TRBJ2-5	TRBV5-1	TRBD1	CASSSGTAQETQYF	TGCGCCAGCAGCTCAGGGACAGCTCAAGAGACCCAGTACTTC